This T cell receptor (beta chain) was found in a study of beta chain features in type 1 diabetes. Of the isolated RNA, all was reverse transcribed, and so the sequenced material was expressed TCRB transcripts. Produced via immunoSEQ multiplex PCR; TCRdb's table is partial and in-frame only. The data contain 500,000 to 700,000 clones, about 14% of them singletons. CDR1 and CDR2 (germline): MDHEN, SYDVKM. The CDR3 loop spans 14 amino acids. Trimming shortened V by 7 bases and J by 10 bases, and 20 bases separated the two germline ends. Heparinised blood was drawn once per donor, averaging roughly 0.11 L. The sample holds a few counts of this clone.

The sequencing sample was made of naive CD4+ T cells from blood. The source is a man aged 18 to 30 in good health. The V gene is TRBV28, the J gene TRBJ1-5; D not certain. The CDR3 DNA follows: TGTGCCAGCACGTCTGGAGGCGACCGGGGTCCCCAGCATTTT. Translation gives CASTSGGDRGPQHF.